What follows describes a single T cell receptor (beta chain). This entry is derived from a study of T cell changes during pregnancy in multiple sclerosis. The germline V and J ends were trimmed by 1 base and 4 bases, with 12 bases remaining between them. The CDR3 is made up of 15 amino acids. Looked up from germline, CDR1 is LGHNA and CDR2 is YSLEER. Data came from immunoSEQ multiplex PCR; TCRdb stores just in-frame clones and leaves some out. The sample holds about 40,000 clones, 75% to 90% seen once. This sequence originates from a female donor in good health, enrolled as a control in a pregnancy study. The material was peripheral blood, obtained in the first trimester of pregnancy. The chain employs TRBV4-3 and TRBJ2-3; tentatively, D is TRBD2 (6 bases). The CDR3 sequence: CASSQVGGGADTQYF. The DNA of the CDR3 is TGCGCCAGCAGCCAAGTGGGTGGCGGGGCAGATACGCAGTATTTT.